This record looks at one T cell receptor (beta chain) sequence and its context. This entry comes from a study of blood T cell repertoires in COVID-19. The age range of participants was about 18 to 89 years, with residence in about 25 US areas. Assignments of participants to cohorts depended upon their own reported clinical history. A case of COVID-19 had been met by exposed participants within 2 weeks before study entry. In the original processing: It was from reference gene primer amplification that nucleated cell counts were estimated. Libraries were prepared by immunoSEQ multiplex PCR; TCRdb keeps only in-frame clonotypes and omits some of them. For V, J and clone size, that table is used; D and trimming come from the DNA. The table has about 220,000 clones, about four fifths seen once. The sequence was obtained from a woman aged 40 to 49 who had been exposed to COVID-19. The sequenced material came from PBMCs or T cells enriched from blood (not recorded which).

CDR3 nucleotides: TGTGCCAGCAGCGTAGGGGCTAGCGGGTCCACCGGGGAGCTGTTTTTT. It yields the protein CASSVGASGSTGELFF. The chain joins TRBV9 to TRBJ2-2; the match to TRBD2 covers 8 bases. CDR3 length: 16 residues. V trimming: 0 bases; J trimming: 4 bases; junction bases outside the gene matches: 5. Germline loops: CDR1 SGDLS, CDR2 YYNGEE.